This entry lists 21 T cell receptor beta chains sequenced from one sample in a study of shared clonotypes between healthy human individuals. The data were produced by immunoSEQ multiplex PCR, yet TCRdb's version contains in-frame clones alone and is incomplete. The table lists around 2.5 million clones, approximately 93% of them singletons. Input material: naive CD4+ T cells from PBMCs. Indicated subset: CD45RA+ positively selected. The receptors shown here come from a man in his late teens or twenties in good health. Some clones in this sample may be carry-over from other donors' samples.

The chain joins TRBV30 to TRBJ2-7, with 8 bases that match TRBD1. This CDR3 has 13 amino acids. V was clipped by 8 bases and J by 3 bases; unmatched bases: 9. Per the germline V gene, CDR1 is GTSNPN and CDR2 is SVGIG (reference sequence). CDR3 nucleotide sequence: TGTGCCAACGGGACAGGCGAGGGCTACGAGCAGTACTTC. Amino acids: CANGTGEGYEQYF.

The chain joins TRBV6-5 to TRBJ2-5, with 7 nucleotides matching TRBD1. The CDR3 is 16 residues long. Germline V gene lookup returns CDR1 MNHEY and CDR2 SVGAGI. V lost 2 bases, J lost 1 base, and 7 bases stayed unmatched. The CDR3 is CASSYAAAGGQETQYF. The CDR3 DNA follows: TGTGCCAGCAGTTACGCAGCTGCAGGGGGCCAAGAGACCCAGTACTTC.

The chain has TRBV5-4 and TRBJ2-7, with D uncertain. There are 11 residues in the CDR3. CDR1 SGHNT and CDR2 YYREEE come from the germline V gene (reference sequence). V lost 2 bases and J lost 5, with 5 bases in between. For the CDR3, the DNA is TGTGCCAGCAGCTTAGTAAACGAGCAGTACTTC. Amino acid sequence: CASSLVNEQYF.

The chain combines TRBV5-1 with TRBJ1-5; D remains ambiguous. CDR3 length: 14 residues. The V and J ends lost 0 bases and 5 bases respectively, with 9 bases between them. The germline V gene has CDR1 SGHRS and CDR2 YFSETQ. DNA of the CDR3: TGCGCCAGCAGCTTGGACAGCTTCGATCAGCCCCAGCATTTT. This translates into CASSLDSFDQPQHF.

As for this clone: At the DNA level, this CDR3 is encoded by other sequences in the same sample as well. V usage is TRBV29-1 and J usage is TRBJ2-1; D perhaps matches TRBD2 (6 bases). The germline V gene encodes CDR1 SQVTM and CDR2 ANQGSEA. The CDR3 spans 12 residues. The V end lost 7 bases, the J end lost 2 bases, and 9 bases lay between the germline ends. CDR3 nucleotide sequence: TGCAGCGCGGGAGCAGCCTACAATGAGCAGTTCTTC. Translation gives CSAGAAYNEQFF.

This clone was observed a handful of times. The chain joins TRBV11-2 to TRBJ1-1; D is unclear. Germline assignment: CDR1 SGHAT and CDR2 FQNNGV. The CDR3 covers 12 residues. Trimming took 5 bases from V and 9 from J, leaving 13 bases between them. CDR3 sequence: CASSPDHQKAFF. The CDR3 coding sequence is TGTGCCAGCAGCCCCGACCACCAAAAAGCTTTCTTT.

The chain links TRBV29-1 to TRBJ1-1; no clear D. Germline V CDR1 and CDR2: SQVTM, ANQGSEA. This CDR3 has 13 residues. V was cut by 5 bases and J by 0 bases, with 10 bases left in between. The CDR3 DNA is TGCAGCGTTTGGAGACCCTTGAACACTGAAGCTTTCTTT. Residues: CSVWRPLNTEAFF.

Note on this clone: Other DNA sequences of this sample code for an identical CDR3. This chain connects TRBV29-1 to TRBJ2-6; D possibly matches TRBD1 or TRBD2 (6 bases each). V was shortened by 4 bases and J by 3 bases, with 10 bases between the two germline ends. The CDR3 extends over 14 amino acids. The germline V gene has CDR1 SQVTM and CDR2 ANQGSEA. CDR3 sequence (DNA): TGCAGCGTTGTCGGGGGCAGTGGGGCCAACGTCCTGACTTTC. Amino acids: CSVVGGSGANVLTF.

CDR3 nucleotide sequence: TGTGCCAGCAGTTACACCACCTACGAGCAGTACTTC. It specifies CASSYTTYEQYF. V and J are TRBV6-6 and TRBJ2-7; D unresolved. Germline V CDR1 and CDR2: MNHNY, SVGAGI (reference sequence). There are 12 residues in the CDR3. Trimming cost V 2 bases and J 2 bases, with 4 bases left between them.

With regard to this clone: A much larger clone lies a single base off, so this may be a read error. The gene calls are TRBV9 and TRBJ1-1; weak D call: TRBD1 (5 bases). Trimming left V 5 bases short and J 1 base short, with 9 bases between. Per the germline V gene, CDR1 is SGDLS and CDR2 is YYNGEE. The CDR3 has 13 amino acids. The CDR3 here is CASSLQENTEAFF. The CDR3 bases are TGTGCCAGCAGTTTACAGGAGAACACTGAAGCTTTCTTT.

V gene TRBV6-5 combines with J gene TRBJ1-5, with TRBD1 as a possible D gene (6 bases). In germline, CDR1 is MNHEY, CDR2 SVGAGI. CDR3 size: 13 residues. CDR3 residues: CDGSGAWYQPQHF. In DNA form, the CDR3 reads TGTGACGGGTCGGGGGCCTGGTATCAGCCCCAGCATTTT.

Points on this clone: The same CDR3 also results from other DNA sequences found in this sample. The V call is TRBV5-1, the J call TRBJ1-3; 9 bases map to TRBD1. CDR1 and CDR2 (germline): SGHRS, YFSETQ. The CDR3 totals 13 residues. V dropped 2 bases and J dropped 7; count of bases not matched to a gene: 1. The CDR3 spells CASSLDRGNTIYF. CDR3 in DNA: TGCGCCAGCAGCTTAGACAGGGGGAACACCATATATTTT. Drawing the rest from reference TRBV5-1 and TRBJ1-3, the complete variable domain is KAGVTQTPRYLIKTRGQQVTLSCSPISGHRSVSWYQQTPGQGLQFLFEYFSETQRNKGNFPGRFSGRQFSNSRSEMNVSTLELGDSALYLCASSLDRGNTIYFGEGSWLTVV.

This chain joins TRBV21-1 and TRBJ2-7; the listed D gene, TRBD2, was not tested against the DNA. TRBV21-1 is designated a pseudogene. CDR3 length: 19 amino acids. The CDR3 region is CASSKESPPPSGAYYEQYF. CDR3 bases: TGTGCCAGCAGCAAAGAAAGTCCCCCCCCAAGCGGGGCCTACTACGAGCAGTACTTC.

The CDR3 region is CASSQDGGTRETQYF. As DNA, the CDR3 is TGCGCCAGCAGCCAAGATGGAGGGACGCGGGAGACCCAGTACTTC. This sequence joins TRBV4-1 and TRBJ2-5; D may be TRBD2 (6 bases). The CDR3 extends over 15 amino acids. Trimming pared 0 bases from V and 5 bases from J, leaving 13 bases between. The germline V gene has CDR1 MGHRA and CDR2 YSYEKL.

The chain links TRBV5-1 to TRBJ1-2, with TRBD1 identical over 7 bases. Losses at the gene ends were 4 bases for V and 8 bases for J; bases not matched to a gene: 8. The CDR3 runs to 13 residues. In germline, CDR1 is SGHRS, CDR2 YFSETQ. CDR3 residues: CASSPTGKGGYTF. Written as DNA, the CDR3 is TGCGCCAGCAGCCCGACAGGGAAAGGCGGCTACACCTTC. Full variable domain (missing parts from reference TRBV5-1 and TRBJ1-2): KAGVTQTPRYLIKTRGQQVTLSCSPISGHRSVSWYQQTPGQGLQFLFEYFSETQRNKGNFPGRFSGRQFSNSRSEMNVSTLELGDSALYLCASSPTGKGGYTFGSGTRLTVV.

Concerning this clone itself: The sample contains more than one DNA sequence encoding this CDR3. The genes are TRBV30 and TRBJ2-5, with TRBD1 matching 7 bases. The CDR3 is 14 amino acids. CDR1 and CDR2 from the germline V gene are GTSNPN and SVGIG (reference sequence). The V segment lost 0 bases and the J segment 2 bases; nucleotides outside the gene matches: 3. The CDR3 reads CAWSVGQPQETQYF. DNA of the CDR3: TGTGCCTGGAGTGTGGGACAGCCTCAAGAGACCCAGTACTTC. The full variable domain, rest sourced from reference TRBV30 and TRBJ2-5, is SQTIHQWPATLVQPVGSPLSLECTVEGTSNPNLYWYRQAAGRGLQLLFYSVGIGQISSEVPQNLSASRPQDRQFILSSKKLLLSDSGFYLCAWSVGQPQETQYFGPGTRLLVL.

This sequence joins TRBV7-9 and TRBJ1-2; D remains ambiguous. Germline lookup yields CDR1 SEHNR and CDR2 FQNEAQ (reference sequence). CDR3 length equals 16 residues. V lost 2 bases to trimming and J lost 2 bases, with 15 bases between them. CDR3 bases: TGTGCCAGCAGCTTAATTTTTCCGGACCGGAACTATGGCTACACCTTC. It specifies CASSLIFPDRNYGYTF.

The rearrangement joins TRBV5-4 to TRBJ2-1; 9 bases are shared with TRBD1. Germline lookup yields CDR1 SGHNT and CDR2 YYREEE (reference sequence). The CDR3 loop spans 14 amino acids. Unmatched junction bases numbered 7, after V lost 9 bases and J lost 3 bases. The CDR3 protein is CAIPGTGFYNEQFF. The DNA of the CDR3 is TGTGCCATCCCCGGGACAGGGTTCTACAATGAGCAGTTCTTC. The complete variable domain, with remaining parts taken from reference TRBV5-4 and TRBJ2-1, reads ETGVTQSPTHLIKTRGQQVTLRCSSQSGHNTVSWYQQALGQGPQFIFQYYREEENGRGNFPPRFSGLQFPNYSSELNVNALELDDSALYLCAIPGTGFYNEQFFGPGTRLTVL.

The chain is built from TRBV30 and TRBJ2-2, with a tentative D call TRBD1 (6 bases). There are 14 residues in the CDR3. V was trimmed by 5 bases and J by 8 bases, leaving 18 bases between them. CDR1 is GTSNPN and CDR2 is SVGIG in the germline V gene (reference sequence). In DNA, the CDR3 is TGTGCCTGGGATCCAGGGGCCCCGGGGGGGGAGCTGTTTTTT. The encoded protein is CAWDPGAPGGELFF.

In DNA, the CDR3 is TGTGCCAGCAGCTTATCTAGCGGGACGAACACCGCCTACGAGCAGTACTTC. Translation gives CASSLSSGTNTAYEQYF. The chain is built from TRBV11-2 and TRBJ2-5; 9 bases are shared with TRBD2. The end of the DNA is better explained by TRBJ2-7, so the J call may be wrong. There are 17 residues in the CDR3. Germline CDR1 SGHAT, CDR2 FQNNGV.

Concerning this clone: Other DNA sequences in the same sample also yield this CDR3. The chain is built from TRBV5-4 and TRBJ2-7, with D possibly being TRBD2 (5 bases). This CDR3 comprises 12 residues. Germline CDR1 reads SGHNT; CDR2 reads YYREEE (reference sequence). V lost 0 bases and J lost 4, with 5 bases in between. The DNA of the CDR3 is TGTGCCAGCAGCTTGGGGAGGTACGAGCAGTACTTC. Its protein is CASSLGRYEQYF.